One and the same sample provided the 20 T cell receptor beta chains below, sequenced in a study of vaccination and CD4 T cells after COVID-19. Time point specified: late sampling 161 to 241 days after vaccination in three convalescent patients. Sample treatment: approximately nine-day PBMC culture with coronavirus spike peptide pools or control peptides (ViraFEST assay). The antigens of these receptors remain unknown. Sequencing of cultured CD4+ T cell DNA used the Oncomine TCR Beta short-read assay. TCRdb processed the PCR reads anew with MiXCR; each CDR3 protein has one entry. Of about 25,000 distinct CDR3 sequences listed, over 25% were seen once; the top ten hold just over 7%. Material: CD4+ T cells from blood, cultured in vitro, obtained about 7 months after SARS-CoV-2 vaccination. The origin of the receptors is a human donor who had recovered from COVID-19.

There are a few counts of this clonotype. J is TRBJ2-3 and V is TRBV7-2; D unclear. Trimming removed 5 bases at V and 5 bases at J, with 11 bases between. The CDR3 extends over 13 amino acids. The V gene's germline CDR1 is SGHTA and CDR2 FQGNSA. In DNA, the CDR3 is TGTGCCAGCAGCCAAAGGTCCGGAGATACGCAGTATTTT. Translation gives CASSQRSGDTQYF.

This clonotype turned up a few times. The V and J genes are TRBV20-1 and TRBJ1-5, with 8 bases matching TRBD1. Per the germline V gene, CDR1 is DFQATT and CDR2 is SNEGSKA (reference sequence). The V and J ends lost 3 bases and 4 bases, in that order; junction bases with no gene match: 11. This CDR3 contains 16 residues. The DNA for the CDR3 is TGCAGTGCTAGCCAACCACGGACAGGGATAAATCAGCCCCAGCATTTT. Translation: CSASQPRTGINQPQHF.

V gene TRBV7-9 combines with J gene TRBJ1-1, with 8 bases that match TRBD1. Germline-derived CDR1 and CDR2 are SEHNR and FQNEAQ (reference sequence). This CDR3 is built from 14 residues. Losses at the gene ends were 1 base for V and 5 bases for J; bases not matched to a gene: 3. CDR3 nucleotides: TGTGCCAGCAGCTTAGGGGACAGGAGGACTGAAGCTTTCTTT. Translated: CASSLGDRRTEAFF.

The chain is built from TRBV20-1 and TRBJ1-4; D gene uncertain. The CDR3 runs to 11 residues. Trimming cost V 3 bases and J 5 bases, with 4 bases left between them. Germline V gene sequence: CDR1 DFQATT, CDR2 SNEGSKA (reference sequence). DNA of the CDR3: TGCAGTGCTAGGGAAAATGAAAAACTGTTTTTT. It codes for CSARENEKLFF.

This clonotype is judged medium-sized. CDR3 coding DNA: TGTGCCAGTAATACCGCCGGGAATAATTCACCCCTCCACTTT. Its translation is CASNTAGNNSPLHF. V usage is TRBV6-1 and J usage is TRBJ1-6; no reliable D call. The ends were cut back, 9 bases at V and 5 bases at J, with 14 bases in the middle. The CDR3 extends over 14 amino acids. In germline, CDR1 is MNHNS, CDR2 SASEGT.

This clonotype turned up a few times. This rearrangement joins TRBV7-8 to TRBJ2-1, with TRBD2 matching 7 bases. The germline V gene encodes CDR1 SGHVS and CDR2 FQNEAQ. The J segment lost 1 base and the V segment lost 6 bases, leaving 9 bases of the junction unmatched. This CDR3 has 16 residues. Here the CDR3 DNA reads TGTGCCAGCAGACTATCGGGTAGCGGGTCCTACAATGAGCAGTTCTTC. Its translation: CASRLSGSGSYNEQFF.

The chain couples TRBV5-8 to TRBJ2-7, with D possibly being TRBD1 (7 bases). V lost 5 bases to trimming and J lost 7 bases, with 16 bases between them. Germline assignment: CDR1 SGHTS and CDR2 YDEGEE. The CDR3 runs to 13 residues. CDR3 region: CASRPVQGREQYF. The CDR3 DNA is TGTGCCAGCAGGCCAGTACAGGGGAGGGAGCAGTACTTC.

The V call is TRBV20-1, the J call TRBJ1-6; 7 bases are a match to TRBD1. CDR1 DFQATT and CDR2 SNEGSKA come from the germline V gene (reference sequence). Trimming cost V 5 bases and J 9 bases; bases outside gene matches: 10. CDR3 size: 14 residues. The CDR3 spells CSAQQGLSGSPLHF. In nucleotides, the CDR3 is TGCAGTGCTCAACAGGGGCTAAGCGGTTCACCCCTCCACTTT.

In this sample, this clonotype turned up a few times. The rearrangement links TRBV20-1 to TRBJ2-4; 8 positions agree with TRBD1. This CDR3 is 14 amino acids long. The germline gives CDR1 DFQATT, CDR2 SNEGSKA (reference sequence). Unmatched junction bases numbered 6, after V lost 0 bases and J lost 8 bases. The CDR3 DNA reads TGCAGTGCTAGAGATGGTACAGGGGGGTACATTCAGTACTTC. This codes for CSARDGTGGYIQYF.

The CDR3 region is CASRVGGQETQYF. CDR3 coding DNA: TGTGCCAGCAGGGTCGGGGGACAAGAGACCCAGTACTTC. The chain combines TRBV28 with TRBJ2-5; the D gene is possibly TRBD2 (6 bases). CDR1 is MDHEN and CDR2 is SYDVKM in the germline V gene. The CDR3 covers 13 residues. Trimming left V 6 bases short and J 2 bases short, with 10 bases between.

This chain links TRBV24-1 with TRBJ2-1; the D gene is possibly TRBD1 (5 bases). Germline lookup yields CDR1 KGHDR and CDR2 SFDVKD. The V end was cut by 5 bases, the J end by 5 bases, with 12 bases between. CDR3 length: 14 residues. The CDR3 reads CATSGTNSNNEQFF. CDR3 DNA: TGTGCCACCAGTGGGACAAACTCTAACAATGAGCAGTTCTTC.

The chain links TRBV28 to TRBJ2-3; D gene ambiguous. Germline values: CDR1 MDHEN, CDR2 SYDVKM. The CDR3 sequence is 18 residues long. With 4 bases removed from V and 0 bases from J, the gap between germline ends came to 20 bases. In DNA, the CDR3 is TGTGCCAGCAGTTCGCCAACCCCCGCCATCACTAGCACAGATACGCAGTATTTT. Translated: CASSSPTPAITSTDTQYF.

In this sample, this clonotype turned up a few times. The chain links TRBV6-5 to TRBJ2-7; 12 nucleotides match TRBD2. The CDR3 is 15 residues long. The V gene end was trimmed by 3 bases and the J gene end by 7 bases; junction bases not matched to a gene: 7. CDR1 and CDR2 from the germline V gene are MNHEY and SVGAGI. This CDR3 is CASSYELAGGGEQYF. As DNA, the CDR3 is TGTGCCAGCAGTTATGAACTAGCGGGAGGAGGAGAGCAGTACTTC.

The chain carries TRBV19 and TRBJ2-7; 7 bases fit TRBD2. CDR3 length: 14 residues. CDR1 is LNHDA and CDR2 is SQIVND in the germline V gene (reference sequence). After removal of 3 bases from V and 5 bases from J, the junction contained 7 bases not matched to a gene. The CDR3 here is CASSIRGSSDEQYF. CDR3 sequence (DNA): TGTGCCAGTAGTATTCGCGGGAGTAGCGACGAGCAGTACTTC.

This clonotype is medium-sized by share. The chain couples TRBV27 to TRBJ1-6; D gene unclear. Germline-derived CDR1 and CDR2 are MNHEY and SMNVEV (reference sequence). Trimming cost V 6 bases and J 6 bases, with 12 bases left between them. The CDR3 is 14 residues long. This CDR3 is CASRRRLINSPLHF. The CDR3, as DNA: TGTGCCAGCAGAAGGCGACTGATTAATTCACCCCTCCACTTT.

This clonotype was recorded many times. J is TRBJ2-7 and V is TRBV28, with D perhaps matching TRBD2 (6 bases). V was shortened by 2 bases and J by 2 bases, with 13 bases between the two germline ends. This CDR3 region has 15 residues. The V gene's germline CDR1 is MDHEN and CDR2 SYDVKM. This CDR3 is CASSLPGTGAYEQYF. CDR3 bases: TGTGCCAGCAGTTTACCAGGGACTGGGGCCTACGAGCAGTACTTC.

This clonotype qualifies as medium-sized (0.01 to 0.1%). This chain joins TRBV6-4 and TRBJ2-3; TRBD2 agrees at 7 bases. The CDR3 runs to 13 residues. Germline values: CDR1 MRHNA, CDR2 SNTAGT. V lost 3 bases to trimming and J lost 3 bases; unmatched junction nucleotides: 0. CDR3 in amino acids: CASSERETDTQYF. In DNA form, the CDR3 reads TGTGCCAGCAGTGAGCGGGAGACAGATACGCAGTATTTT.

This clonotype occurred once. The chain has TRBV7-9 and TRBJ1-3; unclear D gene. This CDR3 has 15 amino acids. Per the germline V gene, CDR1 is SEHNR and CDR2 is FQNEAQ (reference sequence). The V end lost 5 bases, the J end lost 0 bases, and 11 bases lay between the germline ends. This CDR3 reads CASSRGLNSGNTIYF. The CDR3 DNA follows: TGTGCCAGCAGCCGAGGACTGAACTCTGGAAACACCATATATTTT.

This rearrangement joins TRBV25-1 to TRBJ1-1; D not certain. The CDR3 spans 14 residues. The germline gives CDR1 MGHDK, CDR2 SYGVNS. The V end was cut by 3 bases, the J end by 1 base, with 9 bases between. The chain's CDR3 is CASSDVGRNTEAFF. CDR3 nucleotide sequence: TGTGCCAGCAGTGATGTCGGAAGGAACACTGAAGCTTTCTTT. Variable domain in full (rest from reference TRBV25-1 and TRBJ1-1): EADIYQTPRYLVIGTGKKITLECSQTMGHDKMYWYQQDPGMELHLIHYSYGVNSTEKGDLSSESTVSRIRTEHFPLTLESARPSHTSQYLCASSDVGRNTEAFFGQGTRLTVV.

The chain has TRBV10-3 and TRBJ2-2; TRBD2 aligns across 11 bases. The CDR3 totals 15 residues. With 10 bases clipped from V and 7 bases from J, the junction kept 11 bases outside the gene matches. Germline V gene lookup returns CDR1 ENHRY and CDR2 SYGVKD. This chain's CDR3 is CATIAGGGTVGELFF. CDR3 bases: TGTGCCACCATAGCGGGAGGGGGAACGGTCGGGGAGCTGTTTTTT.